The TCR beta chain described here comes from a study of CD8 T cells in Susac syndrome. Overall study: Among the sequenced Susac syndrome patients, more than five had active disease while 8 or 9 were in remission.

As regards this clonotype: The target antigen is unknown. At one end, the junction sequence differs from germline, possibly due to a read error.

TCR beta sequencing covered blood CD8+ and CD4+ T cells. The germline CDR1 and CDR2 sequences are SGHVS and FNYEAQ. The CDR3 runs 14 residues. RNA totalling 0.5 to 1 ug underwent reverse transcription with random hexamers. Amplification of TCR beta CDR3 across 54 Vbeta and 13 Jbeta was performed with immunoSEQ multiplex PCR. TCRdb recomputed calls from the immunoSEQ multiplex PCR reads with MiXCR, one row per CDR3 protein. The sample consists of 80,000 to 95,000 distinct CDR3 sequences, 94% of them appearing once. Study results and limitations: The study recognized that its TCR sequencing and HLA analysis covered a relatively small number of individuals.

The sequenced material came from CD8+ T cells from PBMCs. This receptor was obtained from a human donor with Susac syndrome. The V and J genes are TRBV7-6 and TRBJ2-5; D may be TRBD2 (6 bases). CDR3 residues: CASSLRLDKETQYF. The CDR3 DNA is TGTGCCAGCAGCTTAAGACTAGATAAAGAAACCCAGTACTTC.